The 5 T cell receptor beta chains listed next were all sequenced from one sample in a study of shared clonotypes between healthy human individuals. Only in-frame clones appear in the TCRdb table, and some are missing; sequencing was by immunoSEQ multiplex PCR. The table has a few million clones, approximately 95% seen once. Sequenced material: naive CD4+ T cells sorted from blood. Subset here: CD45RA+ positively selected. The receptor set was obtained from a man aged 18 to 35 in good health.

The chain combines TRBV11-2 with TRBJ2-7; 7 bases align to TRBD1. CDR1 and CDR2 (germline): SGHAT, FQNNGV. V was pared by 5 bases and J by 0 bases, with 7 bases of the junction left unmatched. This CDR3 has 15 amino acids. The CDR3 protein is CASSPLRDSSYEQYF. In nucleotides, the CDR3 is TGTGCCAGCAGCCCGCTAAGGGACAGCTCCTACGAGCAGTACTTC.

The chain's CDR3 is CAIRTTGREQYF. The CDR3 nucleotides read TGTGCCATCAGGACGACAGGGCGGGAGCAGTACTTC. The chain combines TRBV10-3 with TRBJ2-7, with 7 bases that match TRBD1. Germline-derived CDR1 and CDR2 are ENHRY and SYGVKD. The CDR3 spans 12 residues. J was trimmed by 7 bases and V by 6 bases; bases with no gene match: 6.

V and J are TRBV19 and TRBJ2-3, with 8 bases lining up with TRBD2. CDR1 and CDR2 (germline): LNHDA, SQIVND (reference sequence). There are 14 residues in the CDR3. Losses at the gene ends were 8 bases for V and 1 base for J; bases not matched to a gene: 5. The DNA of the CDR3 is TGTGCCAGTGGACGGGGGGGAGGCACAGATACGCAGTATTTT. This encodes CASGRGGGTDTQYF.

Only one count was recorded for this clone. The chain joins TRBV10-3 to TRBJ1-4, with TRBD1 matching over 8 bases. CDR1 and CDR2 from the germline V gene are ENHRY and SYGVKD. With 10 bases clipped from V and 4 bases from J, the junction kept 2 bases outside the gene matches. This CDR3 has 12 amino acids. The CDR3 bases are TGTGCCACCACAGGGGGTAATGAAAAACTGTTTTTT. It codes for CATTGGNEKLFF.

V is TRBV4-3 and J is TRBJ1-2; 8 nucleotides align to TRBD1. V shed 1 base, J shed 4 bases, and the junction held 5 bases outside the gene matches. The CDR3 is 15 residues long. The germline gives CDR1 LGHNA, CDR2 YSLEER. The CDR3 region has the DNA TGCGCCAGCAGCCAAGCAGCCGGACAGGGCTATGGCTACACCTTC. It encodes CASSQAAGQGYGYTF.